Shown below are 17 T cell receptor beta chains from a single sample sequenced in a study of a mutant IDH1 vaccine in newly diagnosed glioma. For these receptors, no antigen is known. TCRdb keeps only in-frame clones here, not all; method: immunoSEQ multiplex PCR. Of tens of thousands of clones in the sample, about four fifths are singletons; the top ten hold 3.8%. Time point specified: week 47, end of study. Every vaccine dose comprised 300 ug of mutant IDH1 20-mer peptide plus topical imiquimod. The sample was PBMCs, taken from a glioma patient whose treatment included an IDH1 peptide vaccine. These TCRs come from a man aged 25-40 years with glioma.

The rearrangement joins TRBV25-1 to TRBJ2-3; D is ambiguous. CDR1 MGHDK and CDR2 SYGVNS come from the germline V gene. The V gene lost 3 bases and the J gene lost 4 bases, with 23 bases spanning the gap. CDR3 length: 18 amino acids. CDR3 loop: CASSDSPLYTLEADTQYF. The CDR3 DNA follows: TGTGCCAGCAGTGATTCCCCACTGTACACCCTTGAGGCAGATACGCAGTATTTT.

This rearrangement joins TRBV19 to TRBJ1-1; 7 nucleotides agree with TRBD1. J lost 3 bases, V lost 2 bases, and 6 bases had no gene match. Per the germline V gene, CDR1 is LNHDA and CDR2 is SQIVND (reference sequence). The CDR3 runs to 15 residues. The CDR3 protein is CASSILGGRYTEAFF. DNA of the CDR3: TGTGCCAGTAGTATATTAGGGGGCCGGTACACTGAAGCTTTCTTT.

As to this clone: The junction shows a germline mismatch at one end, possibly a read error. The same CDR3 can be traced to other DNA sequences in this sample. J is TRBJ1-2 and V is TRBV19; 7 positions agree with TRBD1. Per germline, CDR1 LNHDA and CDR2 SQIVND (reference sequence). This CDR3 is 13 amino acids long. Here the CDR3 DNA reads TGTGCCAGTAGCCAGTCCAGGGGGGATGGCTATACCTTC. Protein product: CASSQSRGDGYTF.

The chain combines TRBV5-4 with TRBJ2-1; D is possibly TRBD1 or TRBD2 (6 bases each). The CDR3 has 15 residues. The V and J ends lost 0 bases and 8 bases respectively, with 15 bases between them. Germline lookup yields CDR1 SGHNT and CDR2 YYREEE (reference sequence). CDR3 protein: CASSLGRGPRDEQFF. Written as DNA, the CDR3 is TGTGCCAGCAGCTTGGGTCGGGGGCCTAGGGATGAGCAGTTCTTC.

The chain is built from TRBV6-1 and TRBJ2-1; 9 bases are a match to TRBD2. The J segment lost 2 bases and the V segment lost 9 bases, leaving 8 bases of the junction unmatched. The CDR3 sequence is 15 residues long. CDR1 MNHNS and CDR2 SASEGT come from the germline V gene. CDR3 amino acids: CASRAGGVAYNEQFF. CDR3 DNA: TGTGCCAGTCGGGCGGGGGGGGTGGCCTACAATGAGCAGTTCTTC.

This chain links TRBV10-1 with TRBJ2-7, with D tentatively TRBD1 or TRBD2 (6 bases each). Germline CDR1 is WNHNN and CDR2 is SYGVQD (reference sequence). This CDR3 contains 15 residues. The V end lost 3 bases, the J end lost 3 bases, and 15 bases lay between the germline ends. This CDR3 is CASSEGGRQDYEQYF. CDR3 sequence (DNA): TGCGCCAGCAGTGAAGGGGGGAGGCAGGACTACGAGCAGTACTTC.

The chain recombines TRBV6-1 with TRBJ1-5, with TRBD1 matching over 8 bases. CDR1 and CDR2 from the germline V gene are MNHNS and SASEGT. V lost 2 bases, J lost 11 bases, and 11 bases stayed unmatched. The CDR3 contains 15 residues. The CDR3 spells CASSETTGAGGTQHF. For the CDR3, the DNA is TGTGCCAGCAGTGAAACGACAGGGGCGGGCGGGACCCAGCATTTT.

The rearrangement links TRBV21-1 to TRBJ2-3; the D call TRBD2 from the table was never checked on the DNA. TRBV21-1 is deemed a pseudogene. The CDR3 consists of 18 residues. CDR3 nucleotides: TGTGCCAGCAGCCTACGCCCCTGGACTAGCGGGGGGGGCGATACGCAGTATTTT. Its protein product is CASSLRPWTSGGGDTQYF.

CDR3 sequence reads: CASNTIKGQHGTEAFF. CDR3 in DNA: TGTGCCAGCAATACAATCAAGGGACAGCATGGAACTGAAGCTTTCTTT. This rearrangement joins TRBV27 to TRBJ1-1; TRBD1 matches 7 bases. The CDR3 has 16 amino acids. Germline assignment: CDR1 MNHEY and CDR2 SMNVEV (reference sequence). V lost 7 bases, J lost 5 bases, and 16 bases stayed unmatched.

CDR3 sequence (DNA): TGTGCCAGCAGCCCTCCATGGACTAGCGGGGGGGTTTTTAGCACAGATACGCAGTATTTT. This codes for CASSPPWTSGGVFSTDTQYF. The genes are TRBV7-6 and TRBJ2-3, with TRBD2 matching 15 bases. Germline loops: CDR1 SGHVS, CDR2 FNYEAQ. J was trimmed by 0 bases and V by 5 bases; bases with no gene match: 12. The CDR3 is made up of 20 amino acids.

The V gene is TRBV7-9, the J gene TRBJ1-6; D not certain. V gave up 1 base and J gave up 7 bases, with 14 bases separating them. Per germline, CDR1 SEHNR and CDR2 FQNEAQ (reference sequence). This CDR3 is 16 amino acids long. CDR3 sequence: CASSLDVGQINSPLHF. The DNA of the CDR3 is TGTGCCAGCAGCTTAGATGTGGGCCAGATCAATTCACCCCTCCACTTT.

This clone was found a few times. Written as DNA, the CDR3 is TGTGCCAGCATCTTGACGGGGACAGGGGGGACCGGGGAGCTGTTTTTT. It is translated as CASILTGTGGTGELFF. The chain combines TRBV28 with TRBJ2-2; 11 nucleotides agree with TRBD1. Germline V gene sequence: CDR1 MDHEN, CDR2 SYDVKM. This CDR3 has 16 amino acids. With 7 bases clipped from V and 5 bases from J, the junction kept 9 bases outside the gene matches.

This clone turned up a few times. The V gene is TRBV9, the J gene TRBJ2-3, with 9 bases lining up with TRBD1. V shed 6 bases, J shed 2 bases, and the junction held 10 bases outside the gene matches. Germline loops: CDR1 SGDLS, CDR2 YYNGEE. This CDR3 has 16 residues. CDR3 coding DNA: TGTGCCAGCACCATCACCGGGACAGGGTCCACAGATACGCAGTATTTT. Its translation: CASTITGTGSTDTQYF.

The chain joins TRBV5-6 to TRBJ2-2, with 9 bases that match TRBD1. With 0 bases clipped from V and 6 bases from J, the junction kept 3 bases outside the gene matches. CDR1 and CDR2 (germline): SGHDT, YYEEEE. The CDR3 covers 15 residues. The CDR3 region is CASSLGTGVAGELFF. As DNA, the CDR3 is TGTGCCAGCAGCTTGGGGACAGGGGTGGCCGGGGAGCTGTTTTTT.

The table lists this clone with a count of one. The chain uses TRBV5-8 and TRBJ2-7; TRBD2 might be the D (5 bases). Per germline, CDR1 SGHTS and CDR2 YDEGEE. The V end was cut by 0 bases, the J end by 5 bases, with 12 bases between. This CDR3 is 14 amino acids long. CDR3 sequence: CASSLGAGRHEQYF. CDR3 nucleotide sequence: TGTGCCAGCAGCTTGGGGGCGGGCCGGCACGAGCAGTACTTC. Drawing the rest from reference TRBV5-8 and TRBJ2-7, the complete variable domain is EAGVTQSPTHLIKTRGQQATLRCSPISGHTSVYWYQQALGLGLQFLLWYDEGEERNRGNFPPRFSGRQFPNYSSELNVNALELEDSALYLCASSLGAGRHEQYFGPGTRLTVT.

This sequence joins TRBV7-9 and TRBJ2-5, with D perhaps matching TRBD1 (6 bases). CDR1 and CDR2 from the germline V gene are SEHNR and FQNEAQ (reference sequence). The CDR3 extends over 15 amino acids. V was cut by 5 bases and J by 5 bases, with 18 bases left in between. The CDR3 nucleotides read TGTGCCAGCAGCACCCGGGACACCGTCGTTGAGACCCAGTACTTC. It encodes CASSTRDTVVETQYF.

This rearrangement joins TRBV5-1 to TRBJ1-2, with 7 positions matching TRBD1. The CDR3 is made up of 13 amino acids. Germline V gives CDR1 SGHRS, CDR2 YFSETQ. Unmatched junction bases numbered 7, after V lost 4 bases and J lost 7 bases. The CDR3 loop is CASSPDRDGGYTF. CDR3 sequence (DNA): TGCGCCAGCAGCCCCGACAGGGATGGTGGCTACACCTTC.